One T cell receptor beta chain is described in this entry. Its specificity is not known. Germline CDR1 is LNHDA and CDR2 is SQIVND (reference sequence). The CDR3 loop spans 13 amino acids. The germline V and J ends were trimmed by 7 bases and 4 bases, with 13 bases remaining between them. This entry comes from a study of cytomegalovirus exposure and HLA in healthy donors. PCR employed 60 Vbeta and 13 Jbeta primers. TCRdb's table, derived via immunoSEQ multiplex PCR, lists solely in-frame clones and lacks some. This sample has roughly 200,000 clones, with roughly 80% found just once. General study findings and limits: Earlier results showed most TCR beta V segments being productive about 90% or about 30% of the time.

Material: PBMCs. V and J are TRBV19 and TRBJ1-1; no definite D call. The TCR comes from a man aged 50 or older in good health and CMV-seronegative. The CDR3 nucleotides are TGTGCCAGTATCAAGGGAGGTGTCACTGAAGCTTTCTTT. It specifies CASIKGGVTEAFF.